The rows below give T cell receptor beta chains drawn from one sample of a study of T cells in tuberculosis. This table comes from immunoSEQ multiplex PCR, and its TCRdb copy is limited to in-frame clones, with some not included. The sample lists more than 70,000 clones, just over 90% occurring once. Sequenced sample: CD1b-GMM tetramer-negative cells sorted from PBMCs. These receptors all come from an adult woman with latent tuberculosis. CDR3s leave out the opening cysteine and the closing phenylalanine or tryptophan. Each record gives: V gene, CDR3 protein.

>TRBV28
ASSPAGYGYT
>TRBV7-3
ASSLAGGGSGETQY
>TRBV5-1
ASSLAGALTDTQY
>TRBV4-1
ASSQDPRGANYGYT
>TRBV4-1
ASSQEGGGFEQY
>TRBV7-9
ASSLAIGEKLF
>TRBV7-7
ASSGGPFQETQY
>TRBV28
ASSSGPSNEQF
>TRBV19
ASSSRQGDNEQF
>TRBV19
ASTGTVNTGELF
>TRBV6-1
ASSYLEYQPQH
>TRBV10-1
ASSEQGGTEAF
>TRBV29-1
SANTPLVAGDNEQF
>TRBV4-2
ASSQDLAGARVDTQY
>TRBV2
ASSGGLAQETQY
>TRBV5-4
ASSLNGGSPTDTQY
>TRBV5-1
ASSSGTGITDTQY
>TRBV28
ASSLYRGSTVAF
>TRBV7-2
ASSLEVAGGLNRQNIQY
>TRBV6-6
ASRQGADGNTIY
>TRBV10-1
ASSESINYGYT
>TRBV7-2
ASSLVTSVDEQF
>TRBV12-5
ASGFGTRTATNEKLF
>TRBV7-2
ASSLEAEFKGYT
>TRBV11-3
ASSFRQERKTQY
>TRBV6-1
ATTGGFGTEAF
>TRBV6-1
ASSGGGKTQY
>TRBV6-1
ASSVAGVYGYT
>TRBV28
ASKRPSRETQY
>TRBV5-6
ASSLTGTGSGNTIY
>TRBV7-9
ASSLTPGQGYNEQF
>TRBV27
ASTTSGGTYNEQF
>TRBV7-2
ASSLRSGGDTQY
>TRBV6-6
ASRPGTGWGGYGYT
>TRBV29-1
SVAEGQYEKLF
>TRBV29-1
SSNRGFSYNEQF
>TRBV2
ASSEIAGSRGELF
>TRBV11-2
ASSLWMGPGGAF
>TRBV28
ASILGLDGNTIY
>TRBV5-6
ASSHPGTDPTGELF
>TRBV5-1
ASSLIAGGRETQY
>TRBV19
ASSIYSNYGYT
>TRBV29-1
SVLTGGAGEAF
>TRBV30
AWSVPGAYEQY
>TRBV28
ASSTSKRGGFNTEAF
>TRBV28
ASSFSIADSLVFPYNEQF
>TRBV19
ASSLRTAGTEAF
>TRBV7-8
ASSPRRAQAGNEQF
>TRBV5-6
ASSLAGLVVNEQF
>TRBV27
ASSLGQNTEAF
>TRBV27
ASRKQGRADTQY